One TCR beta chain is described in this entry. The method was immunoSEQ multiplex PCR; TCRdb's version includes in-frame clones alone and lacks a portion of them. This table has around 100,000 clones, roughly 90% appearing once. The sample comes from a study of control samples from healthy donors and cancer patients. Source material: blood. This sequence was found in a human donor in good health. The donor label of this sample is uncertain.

The CDR3 is CASSLAPTDTQYF. CDR3 DNA sequence: TGTGCCAGCAGCTTAGCACCGACAGATACGCAGTATTTT. The V gene is TRBV11-1, the J gene TRBJ2-3; no firm D call. Germline assignment: CDR1 SGHAT and CDR2 FQDESV (reference sequence). V was pared by 0 bases and J by 3 bases, with 4 bases between. CDR3 length: 13 residues.